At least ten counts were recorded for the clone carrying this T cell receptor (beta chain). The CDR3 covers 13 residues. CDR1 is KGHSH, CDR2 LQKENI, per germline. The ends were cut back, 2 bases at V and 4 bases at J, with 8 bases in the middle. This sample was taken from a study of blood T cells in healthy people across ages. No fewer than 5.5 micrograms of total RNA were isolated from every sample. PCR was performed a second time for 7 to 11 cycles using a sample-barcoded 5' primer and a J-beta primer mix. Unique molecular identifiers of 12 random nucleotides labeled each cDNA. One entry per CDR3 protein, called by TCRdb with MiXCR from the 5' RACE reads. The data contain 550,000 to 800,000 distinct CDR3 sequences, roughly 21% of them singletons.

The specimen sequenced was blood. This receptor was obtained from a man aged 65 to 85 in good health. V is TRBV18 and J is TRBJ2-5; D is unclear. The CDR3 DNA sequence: TGTGCCAGCTCACCAGGTCCTTCAGAGACCCAGTACTTC. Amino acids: CASSPGPSETQYF.